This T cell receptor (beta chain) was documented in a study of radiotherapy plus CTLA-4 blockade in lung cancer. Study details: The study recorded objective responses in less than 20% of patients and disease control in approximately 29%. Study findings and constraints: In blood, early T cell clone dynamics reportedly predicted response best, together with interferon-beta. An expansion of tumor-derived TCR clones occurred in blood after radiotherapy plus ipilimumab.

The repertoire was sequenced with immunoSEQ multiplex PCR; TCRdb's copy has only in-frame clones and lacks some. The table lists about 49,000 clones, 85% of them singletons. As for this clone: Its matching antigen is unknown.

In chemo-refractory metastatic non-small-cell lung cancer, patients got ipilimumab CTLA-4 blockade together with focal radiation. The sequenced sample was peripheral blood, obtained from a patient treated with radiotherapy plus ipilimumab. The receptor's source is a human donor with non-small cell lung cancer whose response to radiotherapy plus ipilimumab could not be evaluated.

CDR3 protein: CASSVRGTSVPQETQYF. The CDR3 coding sequence is TGCGCCAGCAGTGTTCGAGGGACTAGCGTTCCCCAAGAGACCCAGTACTTC. This chain links TRBV5-1 with TRBJ2-5; 10 bases align to TRBD2. This CDR3 comprises 17 residues. Germline loops: CDR1 SGHRS, CDR2 YFSETQ. Trimming removed 5 bases from V and 1 base from J; junction bases left unmatched: 11.